These 26 T cell receptor beta chains came from one sample sequenced in a study of neurological immune-mediated disorders. MiXCR was run by TCRdb on the 5' RACE reads, yielding one entry per CDR3 protein. The data hold 55,000 to 75,000 distinct CDR3 sequences, with over 9.5% observed a single time. Sequenced input: PBMCs. Receptors originate from an older woman with HTLV-1-associated myelopathy (HAM/TSP).

This clonotype was detected ten times or more. The chain is built from TRBV7-9 and TRBJ1-1; TRBD1 agrees at 8 bases. The CDR3 has 15 amino acids. With V trimmed by 4 bases and J by 1 base, 5 bases remained unmatched. Germline V gene lookup returns CDR1 SEHNR and CDR2 FQNEAQ (reference sequence). The CDR3 region has the DNA TGTGCCAGCAGCTCTCCCGGGACAGGGAACACTGAAGCTTTCTTT. The encoded protein is CASSSPGTGNTEAFF.

This clonotype was counted a few times. The chain links TRBV10-1 to TRBJ2-3; perhaps D is TRBD1 or TRBD2 (5 bases each). The V and J ends lost 0 bases and 3 bases respectively, with 13 bases between them. The CDR3 loop spans 16 amino acids. The germline V gene has CDR1 WNHNN and CDR2 SYGVQD (reference sequence). CDR3 sequence: CASSESVGAGTDTQYF. The CDR3 DNA reads TGCGCCAGCAGTGAGTCGGTGGGAGCAGGGACAGATACGCAGTATTTT.

This clonotype was picked up many times. The chain joins TRBV5-6 to TRBJ2-1; 11 bases fit TRBD1. This CDR3 spans 16 amino acids. Trimming took 4 bases from V and 8 from J; bases not matched to a gene: 11. CDR1 is SGHDT and CDR2 is YYEEEE in the germline V gene. CDR3 sequence reads: CASSPPRDRGGDEQFF. In DNA form, the CDR3 reads TGTGCCAGCAGCCCCCCCCGGGACAGGGGGGGGGATGAGCAGTTCTTC.

This clonotype has ten or more counts. The chain links TRBV7-6 to TRBJ2-7; tentative D call: TRBD1 (6 bases). V lost 3 bases to trimming and J lost 4 bases, with 10 bases between them. This CDR3 spans 13 amino acids. CDR1 and CDR2 from the germline V gene are SGHVS and FNYEAQ. The CDR3 coding sequence is TGTGCCAGCAGCTTGGGGGCGTCGTACGAGCAGTACTTC. Amino acid sequence: CASSLGASYEQYF.

The gene calls are TRBV7-9 and TRBJ1-2; D remains unclear. V shed 11 bases and J shed 2 bases, with 15 bases lying between them. The CDR3 loop spans 13 amino acids. Germline CDR1 is SEHNR and CDR2 is FQNEAQ (reference sequence). CDR3 bases: TGTGCCGTGAGCCCAGGAGCCAACTATGGCTACACCTTC. Encoded protein: CAVSPGANYGYTF.

For this clonotype: The junction does not match germline at one end; this may be a read error. V gene TRBV14 combines with J gene TRBJ2-3; D might be TRBD2 (5 bases). This CDR3 region has 13 residues. The germline V gene has CDR1 SGHDN and CDR2 FVKESK. The CDR3 DNA follows: TGTGCCATCAGCCAAGTGGGAGTTGGTACGCAGTATTTT. Translating it yields CAISQVGVGTQYF.

This clonotype has at least ten counts. The genes are TRBV20-1 and TRBJ2-7; 7 bases agree with TRBD1. Germline assignment: CDR1 DFQATT and CDR2 SNEGSKA (reference sequence). Trimming cost V 2 bases and J 3 bases; bases outside gene matches: 4. The CDR3 has 13 amino acids. The CDR3 nucleotides are TGCAGTGCTAGAAGAGGGGGCCTCTACGAGCAGTACTTC. This sequence encodes CSARRGGLYEQYF.

This clonotype was seen at least ten times. The V and J genes are TRBV12-5 and TRBJ2-2, with D maybe TRBD2 (5 bases). The CDR3 is 15 residues long. CDR1 and CDR2 from the germline V gene are LGHNT and FRNRAP. Trimming shortened V by 3 bases and J by 1 base, and 9 bases separated the two germline ends. In nucleotides, the CDR3 is TGTGCTAGTGGTTTATCCGCGGGGAACACCGGGGAGCTGTTTTTT. This translates into CASGLSAGNTGELFF.

Many counts were recorded for this clonotype. The rearrangement uses TRBV24-1 and TRBJ1-5; TRBD1 aligns across 12 bases. The CDR3 loop spans 19 amino acids. The V segment lost 1 base and the J segment 2 bases; nucleotides outside the gene matches: 8. The germline V gene encodes CDR1 KGHDR and CDR2 SFDVKD. As DNA, the CDR3 is TGTGCCACCAGTGATTTAGGGACAGGGGGCCCCTGGGGCAATCAGCCCCAGCATTTT. Translation gives CATSDLGTGGPWGNQPQHF.

The chain employs TRBV5-1 and TRBJ1-1, with TRBD1 as a possible D gene (6 bases). CDR1 is SGHRS, CDR2 YFSETQ, per germline. The V and J ends lost 3 bases and 3 bases respectively, with 12 bases between them. This CDR3 is built from 14 residues. The CDR3 is CASSSRGADTEAFF. In nucleotides, the CDR3 is TGCGCCAGCAGCTCAAGGGGGGCGGACACTGAAGCTTTCTTT.

The J gene is TRBJ1-4, the V gene TRBV20-1; weak D call: TRBD1 (5 bases). V was shortened by 0 bases and J by 3 bases, with 20 bases between the two germline ends. The germline V gene encodes CDR1 DFQATT and CDR2 SNEGSKA (reference sequence). The CDR3 runs 18 residues. The CDR3 reads CSARDRRGGTRANEKLFF. DNA for the CDR3: TGCAGTGCTAGAGATCGGCGGGGGGGAACACGGGCTAATGAAAAACTGTTTTTT.

This clonotype was seen many times. The rearrangement joins TRBV20-1 to TRBJ2-3; a weak D match, TRBD2 (6 bases). The germline gives CDR1 DFQATT, CDR2 SNEGSKA (reference sequence). The CDR3 length is 13 residues. V dropped 3 bases and J dropped 0 bases, with 7 bases sitting between them. The CDR3 DNA reads as TGCAGTGCTAGCGGGACTAGCACAGATACGCAGTATTTT. Translation: CSASGTSTDTQYF.

This clonotype was counted ten times or more. The rearrangement links TRBV7-2 to TRBJ2-5; D not certain. Trimming removed 5 bases at V and 5 bases at J, with 6 bases between. CDR1 and CDR2 (germline): SGHTA, FQGNSA. This CDR3 region has 11 residues. The chain's CDR3 is CASSVVETQYF. CDR3 DNA sequence: TGTGCCAGCAGCGTAGTGGAGACCCAGTACTTC.

This clonotype was found many times. The rearrangement uses TRBV10-3 and TRBJ1-3; D unclear. The germline V gene has CDR1 ENHRY and CDR2 SYGVKD. The germline V and J ends were trimmed by 10 bases and 0 bases, with 13 bases remaining between them. This CDR3 is built from 14 residues. The CDR3 loop reads CATAPGISGNTIYF. The DNA for the CDR3 is TGTGCCACCGCTCCAGGCATCTCTGGAAACACCATATATTTT.

This clonotype was counted at least ten times. V gene TRBV5-1 combines with J gene TRBJ2-7; D might be TRBD1 or TRBD2, each matching 5 bases. CDR1 SGHRS and CDR2 YFSETQ come from the germline V gene. The CDR3 loop spans 15 amino acids. V shed 4 bases and J shed 2 bases, with 16 bases lying between them. The CDR3 here is CASSPEFGTTYEQYF. Written as DNA, the CDR3 is TGCGCCAGCAGCCCGGAGTTTGGGACCACCTACGAGCAGTACTTC.

Many counts were recorded for this clonotype. CDR3 sequence reads: CASSLALASSYNEQFF. The CDR3, as DNA: TGTGCCAGCAGCTTAGCGTTAGCGAGCTCCTACAATGAGCAGTTCTTC. The chain carries TRBV7-8 and TRBJ2-1, with D perhaps TRBD2 (5 bases). This CDR3 has 16 residues. Germline lookup yields CDR1 SGHVS and CDR2 FQNEAQ. Trimming removed 0 bases at V and 0 bases at J, with 9 bases between.

This clonotype was counted ten times or more. The chain recombines TRBV15 with TRBJ1-1; no clear D. Trimming took off 0 bases at V and 1 base at J, with 3 bases between the two ends. From germline, CDR1 is LNHNV and CDR2 YYDKDF (reference sequence). CDR3 size: 13 residues. The CDR3 DNA reads as TGTGCCACCAGCAGAGACAGGAACACTGAAGCTTTCTTT. Its translation is CATSRDRNTEAFF.

The table lists this clonotype with many counts. The CDR3: CASSLETRYEQYF. The CDR3 nucleotides are TGCGCCAGCAGCTTGGAAACTAGATACGAGCAGTACTTC. J is TRBJ2-7 and V is TRBV5-1; D is perhaps TRBD2 (5 bases). Trimming removed 0 bases at V and 4 bases at J, with 8 bases between. This CDR3 spans 13 amino acids. CDR1 is SGHRS, CDR2 YFSETQ, per germline. Full variable domain (rest looked up from reference TRBV5-1 and TRBJ2-7): KAGVTQTPRYLIKTRGQQVTLSCSPISGHRSVSWYQQTPGQGLQFLFEYFSETQRNKGNFPGRFSGRQFSNSRSEMNVSTLELGDSALYLCASSLETRYEQYFGPGTRLTVT.

The chain joins TRBV18 to TRBJ2-7, with D tentatively TRBD2 (6 bases). This CDR3 has 14 residues. Trimming removed 6 bases at V and 2 bases at J, with 14 bases between. From germline, CDR1 is KGHSH and CDR2 LQKENI. In DNA form, the CDR3 reads TGTGCCAGCTCGCTCTCCGCGGGAACCTACGAGCAGTACTTC. Translating gives CASSLSAGTYEQYF.

The gene calls are TRBV7-3 and TRBJ2-1; 14 positions match TRBD2. Germline lookup yields CDR1 SGHTA and CDR2 FQGTGA. Trimming removed 6 bases from V and 0 bases from J; junction bases left unmatched: 16. The CDR3 spans 21 residues. The CDR3 sequence is CASSQWSRTSGRPSSYNEQFF. DNA of the CDR3: TGTGCCAGCAGTCAATGGTCCCGGACTAGCGGGAGGCCAAGCTCCTACAATGAGCAGTTCTTC. Together with reference TRBV7-3 and TRBJ2-1, the CDR3 gives the full variable domain: GAGVSQTPSNKVTEKGKYVELRCDPISGHTALYWYRQSLGQGPEFLIYFQGTGAADDSGLPNDRFFAVRPEGSVSTLKIQRTERGDSAVYLCASSQWSRTSGRPSSYNEQFFGPGTRLTVL.

This chain connects TRBV28 to TRBJ2-5; 7 nucleotides agree with TRBD2. The CDR3 spans 15 residues. Germline loops: CDR1 MDHEN, CDR2 SYDVKM. The CDR3 region has the DNA TGTAACAGCAGTTTATCTAGGCGGGAGAAGGAGACCCAGTACTTC. Residues: CNSSLSRREKETQYF.

This clonotype was picked up many times. V usage is TRBV6-5 and J usage is TRBJ2-4; 11 bases are a match to TRBD1. This CDR3 has 17 amino acids. CDR1 MNHEY and CDR2 SVGAGI come from the germline V gene. J gave up 7 bases and V 3 bases, and 11 bases lay outside the gene matches. The CDR3, as DNA: TGTGCCAGCAGTTATCCGGACAGGGGGCGAAGTTTTAACATTCAGTACTTC. Translating gives CASSYPDRGRSFNIQYF.

This clonotype was detected ten times or more. For the CDR3, the DNA is TGCAGTGCTAGAGATTCCATAGACCCGAGATCCACAGATACGCAGTATTTT. Residues: CSARDSIDPRSTDTQYF. The chain links TRBV20-1 to TRBJ2-3; D is ambiguous. V lost 0 bases and J lost 2, with 18 bases in between. There are 17 residues in the CDR3. The germline V gene has CDR1 DFQATT and CDR2 SNEGSKA (reference sequence).

This clonotype was detected ten times or more. The gene calls are TRBV5-5 and TRBJ2-2, with D possibly being TRBD1 or TRBD2 (5 bases each). The length of the CDR3 is 17 residues. Germline V gene sequence: CDR1 SGHKS, CDR2 YYEKEE (reference sequence). The V end was cut by 4 bases, the J end by 1 base, with 17 bases between. The CDR3 region is CASSPRGSGLNTGELFF. CDR3 DNA sequence: TGTGCCAGCAGCCCTCGGGGTTCAGGGCTGAACACCGGGGAGCTGTTTTTT.

In regard to this clonotype: One base away lies a much larger clone, so this may be a sequencing read error. This chain joins TRBV7-2 and TRBJ1-6; no clear D gene. CDR3 length: 12 residues. In germline, CDR1 is SGHTA, CDR2 FQGNSA. This CDR3 is CPSSLDRQRLHF. CDR3 coding DNA: TGTCCCAGCAGCTTAGATCGGCAGAGACTCCACTTT.

In its sample, this clonotype was seen many times. J is TRBJ1-1 and V is TRBV5-1, with D possibly TRBD1 on 5 matching bases. Germline loops: CDR1 SGHRS, CDR2 YFSETQ. There are 16 residues in the CDR3. Trimming pared 0 bases from V and 1 base from J, leaving 13 bases between. The CDR3 here is CASSLDLGQKNTEAFF. The CDR3 DNA follows: TGCGCCAGCAGCTTGGATCTCGGACAAAAGAACACTGAAGCTTTCTTT.